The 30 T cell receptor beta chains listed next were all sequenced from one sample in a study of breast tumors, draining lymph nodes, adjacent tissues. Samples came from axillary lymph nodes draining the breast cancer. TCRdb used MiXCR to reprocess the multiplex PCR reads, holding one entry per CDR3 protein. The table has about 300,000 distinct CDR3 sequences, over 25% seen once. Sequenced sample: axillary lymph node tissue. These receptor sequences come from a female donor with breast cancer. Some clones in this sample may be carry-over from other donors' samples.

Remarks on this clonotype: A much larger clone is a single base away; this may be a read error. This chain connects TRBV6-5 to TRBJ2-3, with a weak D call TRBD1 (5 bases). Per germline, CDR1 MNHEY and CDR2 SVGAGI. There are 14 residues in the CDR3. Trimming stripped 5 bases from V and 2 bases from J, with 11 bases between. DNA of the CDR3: TGTGCCAGCAGTCCTGACAGCCTCACAGATACGCAGTATTTT. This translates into CASSPDSLTDTQYF.

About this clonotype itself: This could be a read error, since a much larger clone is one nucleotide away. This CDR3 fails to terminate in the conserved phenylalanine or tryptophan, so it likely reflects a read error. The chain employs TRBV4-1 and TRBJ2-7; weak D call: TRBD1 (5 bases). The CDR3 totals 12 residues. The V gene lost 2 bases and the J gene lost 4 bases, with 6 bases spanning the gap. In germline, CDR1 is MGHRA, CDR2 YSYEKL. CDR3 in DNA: TGCGCCAGCAGCCAACCAGGGTACGAGCAGTACCTC. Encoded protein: CASSQPGYEQYL.

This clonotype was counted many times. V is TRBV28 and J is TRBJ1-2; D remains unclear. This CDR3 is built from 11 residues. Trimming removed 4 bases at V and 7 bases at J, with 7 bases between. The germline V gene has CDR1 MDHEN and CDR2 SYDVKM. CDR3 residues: CASSWPGGYTF. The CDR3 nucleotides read TGTGCCAGCAGTTGGCCGGGTGGCTACACCTTC.

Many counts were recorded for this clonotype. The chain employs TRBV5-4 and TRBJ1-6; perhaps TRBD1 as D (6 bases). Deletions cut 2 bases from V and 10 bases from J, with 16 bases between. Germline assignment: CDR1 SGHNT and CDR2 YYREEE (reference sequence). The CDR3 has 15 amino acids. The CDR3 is CASSFWQGNYSPLHF. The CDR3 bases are TGTGCCAGCAGCTTTTGGCAGGGGAACTACTCACCCCTCCACTTT.

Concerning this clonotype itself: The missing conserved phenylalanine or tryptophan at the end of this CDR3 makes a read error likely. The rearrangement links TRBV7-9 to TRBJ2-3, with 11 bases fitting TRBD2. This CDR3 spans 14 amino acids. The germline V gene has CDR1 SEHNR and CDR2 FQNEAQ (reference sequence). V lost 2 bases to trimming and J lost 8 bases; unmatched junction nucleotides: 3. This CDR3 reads CASSLSLAGGTQYL. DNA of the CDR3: TGTGCCAGCAGCTTAAGCCTAGCGGGAGGTACGCAGTATCTT.

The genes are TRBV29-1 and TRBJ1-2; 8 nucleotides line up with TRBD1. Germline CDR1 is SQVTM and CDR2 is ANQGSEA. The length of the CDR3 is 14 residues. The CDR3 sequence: CSVFAIDRGDGYTF. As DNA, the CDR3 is TGCAGTGTCTTCGCGATAGACAGGGGTGACGGCTACACCTTC.

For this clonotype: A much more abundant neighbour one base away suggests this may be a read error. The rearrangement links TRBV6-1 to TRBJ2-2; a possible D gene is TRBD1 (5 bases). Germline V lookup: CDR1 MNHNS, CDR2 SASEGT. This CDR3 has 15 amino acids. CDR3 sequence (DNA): TGTGCCGGCAGCCGACAGACAGTAAACACCGGGGAGCTGTTTTTT. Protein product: CAGSRQTVNTGELFF.

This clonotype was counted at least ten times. The CDR3 bases are TGCAGTGCCCCCGGGACATCGATACAAAAACTGTTTTTT. This sequence encodes CSAPGTSIQKLFF. This chain joins TRBV20-1 and TRBJ1-4, with D perhaps matching TRBD1 (6 bases). CDR3 size: 13 residues. V shed 6 bases and J shed 9 bases, with 17 bases lying between them. Germline CDR1 and CDR2: DFQATT and SNEGSKA (reference sequence).

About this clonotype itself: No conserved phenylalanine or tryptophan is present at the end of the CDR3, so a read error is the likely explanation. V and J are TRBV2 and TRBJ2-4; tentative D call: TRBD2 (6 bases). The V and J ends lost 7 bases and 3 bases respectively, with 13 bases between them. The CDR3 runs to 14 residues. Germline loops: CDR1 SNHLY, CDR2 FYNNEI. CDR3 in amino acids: CASIAGQNKNIQYL. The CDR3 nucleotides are TGTGCCAGCATCGCGGGGCAGAACAAAAACATTCAGTACCTC.

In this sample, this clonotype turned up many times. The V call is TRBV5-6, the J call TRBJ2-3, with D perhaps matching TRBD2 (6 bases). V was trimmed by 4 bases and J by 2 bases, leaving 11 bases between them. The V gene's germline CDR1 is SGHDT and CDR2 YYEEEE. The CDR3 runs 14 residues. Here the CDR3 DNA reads TGTGCCAGCAGCACGGGACTTGTCACAGATACGCAGTATTTT. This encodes CASSTGLVTDTQYF. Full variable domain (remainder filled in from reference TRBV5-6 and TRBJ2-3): DAGVTQSPTHLIKTRGQQVTLRCSPKSGHDTVSWYQQALGQGPQFIFQYYEEEERQRGNFPDRFSGHQFPNYSSELNVNALLLGDSALYLCASSTGLVTDTQYFGPGTRLTVL.

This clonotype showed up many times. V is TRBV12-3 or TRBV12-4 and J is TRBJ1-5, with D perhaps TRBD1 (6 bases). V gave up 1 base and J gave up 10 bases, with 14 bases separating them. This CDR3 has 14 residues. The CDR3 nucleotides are TGTGCCAGCAGTTTAGTCGGGGGCGGTCGACCCCAGCATTTT. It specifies CASSLVGGGRPQHF.

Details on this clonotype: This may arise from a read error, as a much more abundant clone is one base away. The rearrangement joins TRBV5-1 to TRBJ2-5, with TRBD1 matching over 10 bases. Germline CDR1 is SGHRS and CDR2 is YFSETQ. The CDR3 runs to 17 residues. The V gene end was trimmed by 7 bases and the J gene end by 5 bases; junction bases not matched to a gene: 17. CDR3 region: CASGTARQGAFWETQYF. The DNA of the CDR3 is TGCGCCAGCGGCACCGCAAGACAGGGGGCATTTTGGGAGACCCAGTACTTC.

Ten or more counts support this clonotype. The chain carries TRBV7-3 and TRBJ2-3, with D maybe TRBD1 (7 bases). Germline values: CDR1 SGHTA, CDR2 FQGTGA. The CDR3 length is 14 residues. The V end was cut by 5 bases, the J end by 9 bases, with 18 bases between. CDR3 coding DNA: TGTGCCAGCAGCATGACAGGGAGGCTAGACACGCAGTATTTT. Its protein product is CASSMTGRLDTQYF.

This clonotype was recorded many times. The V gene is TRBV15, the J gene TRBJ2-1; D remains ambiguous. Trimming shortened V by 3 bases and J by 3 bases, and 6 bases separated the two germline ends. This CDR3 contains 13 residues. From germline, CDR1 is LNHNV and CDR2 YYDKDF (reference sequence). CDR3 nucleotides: TGTGCCACCAGCAGGACGATCTACAATGAGCAGTTCTTC. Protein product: CATSRTIYNEQFF.

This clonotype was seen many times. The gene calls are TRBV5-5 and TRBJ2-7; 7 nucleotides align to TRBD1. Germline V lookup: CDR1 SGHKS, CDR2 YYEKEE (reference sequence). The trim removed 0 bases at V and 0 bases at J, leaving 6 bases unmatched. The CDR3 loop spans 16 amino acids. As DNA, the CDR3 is TGTGCCAGCAGCTTGGTAGGGGACAGCATCTCCTACGAGCAGTACTTC. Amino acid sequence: CASSLVGDSISYEQYF.

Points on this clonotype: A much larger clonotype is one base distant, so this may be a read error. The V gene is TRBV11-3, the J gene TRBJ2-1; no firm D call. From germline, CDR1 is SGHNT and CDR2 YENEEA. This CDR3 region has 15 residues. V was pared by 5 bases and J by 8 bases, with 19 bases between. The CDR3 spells CASSLTAPYYDEQFF. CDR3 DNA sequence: TGTGCCAGCAGCCTCACGGCTCCATATTACGATGAGCAGTTCTTC. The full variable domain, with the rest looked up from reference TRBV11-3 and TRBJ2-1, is EAGVVQSPRYKIIEKKQPVAFWCNPISGHNTLYWYLQNLGQGPELLIRYENEEAVDDSQLPKDRFSAERLKGVDSTLKIQPAELGDSAVYLCASSLTAPYYDEQFFGPGTRLTVL.

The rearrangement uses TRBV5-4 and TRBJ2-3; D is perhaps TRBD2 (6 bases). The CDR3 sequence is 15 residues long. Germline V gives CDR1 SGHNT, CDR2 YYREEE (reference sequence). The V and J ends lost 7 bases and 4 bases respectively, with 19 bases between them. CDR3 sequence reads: CASSASRRAADTQYF. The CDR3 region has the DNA TGTGCCAGCTCAGCTAGCAGGAGGGCCGCAGATACGCAGTATTTT.

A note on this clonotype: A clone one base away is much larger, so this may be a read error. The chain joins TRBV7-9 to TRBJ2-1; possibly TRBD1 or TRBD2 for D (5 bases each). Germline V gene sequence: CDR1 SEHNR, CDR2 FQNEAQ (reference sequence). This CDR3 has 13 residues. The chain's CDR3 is CAGRDPLGDPSNF. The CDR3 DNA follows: TGTGCCGGCAGAGACCCTTTAGGGGACCCCTCAAACTTC.

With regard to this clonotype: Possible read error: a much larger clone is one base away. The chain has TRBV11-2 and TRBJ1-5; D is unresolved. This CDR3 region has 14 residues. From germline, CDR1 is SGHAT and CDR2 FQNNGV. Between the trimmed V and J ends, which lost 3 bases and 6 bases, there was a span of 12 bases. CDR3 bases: TGTGCCAGCAGCTTGTACGGGCTTACTCAGCCCCAGCATTTT. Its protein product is CASSLYGLTQPQHF.

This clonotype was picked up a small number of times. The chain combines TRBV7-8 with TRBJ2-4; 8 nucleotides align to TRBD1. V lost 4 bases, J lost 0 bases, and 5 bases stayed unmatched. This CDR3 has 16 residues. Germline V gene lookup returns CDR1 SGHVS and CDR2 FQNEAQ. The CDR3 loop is CASSSPQGAAKNIQYF. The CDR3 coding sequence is TGTGCCAGCAGCTCTCCCCAGGGGGCAGCCAAAAACATTCAGTACTTC.

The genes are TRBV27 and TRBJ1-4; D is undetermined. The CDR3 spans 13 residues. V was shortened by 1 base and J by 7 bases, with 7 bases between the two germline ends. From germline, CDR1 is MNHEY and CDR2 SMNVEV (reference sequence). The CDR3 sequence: CASSLWVGEKLFF. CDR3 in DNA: TGTGCCAGCAGTTTATGGGTGGGTGAAAAACTGTTTTTT.

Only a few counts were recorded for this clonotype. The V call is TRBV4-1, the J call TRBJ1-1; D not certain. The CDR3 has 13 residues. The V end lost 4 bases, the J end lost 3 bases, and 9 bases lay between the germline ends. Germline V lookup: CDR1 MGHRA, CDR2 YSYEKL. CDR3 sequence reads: CASSPPRDTEAFF. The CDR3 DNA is TGCGCCAGCAGCCCGCCCCGGGACACTGAAGCTTTCTTT.

The CDR3 protein is CASSAARGGNQPQHF. The CDR3 bases are TGTGCCAGCAGTGCCGCCAGGGGTGGCAATCAGCCCCAGCATTTT. The chain links TRBV28 to TRBJ1-5; D perhaps matches TRBD1 (6 bases). The CDR3 sequence is 15 residues long. The germline gives CDR1 MDHEN, CDR2 SYDVKM. The V and J ends lost 5 bases and 2 bases respectively, with 13 bases between them. Drawing the rest from reference TRBV28 and TRBJ1-5, the complete variable domain is DVKVTQSSRYLVKRTGEKVFLECVQDMDHENMFWYRQDPGLGLRLIYFSYDVKMKEKGDIPEGYSVSREKKERFSLILESASTNQTSMYLCASSAARGGNQPQHFGDGTRLSIL.

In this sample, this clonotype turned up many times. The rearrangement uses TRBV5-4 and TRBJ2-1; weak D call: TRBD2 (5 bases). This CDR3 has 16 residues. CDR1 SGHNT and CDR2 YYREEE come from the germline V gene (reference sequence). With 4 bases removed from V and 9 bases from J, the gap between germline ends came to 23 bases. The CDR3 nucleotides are TGTGCCAGCAGCCCCGTCCAGCAGACGACGGGGAGTGAGCAGTTCTTC. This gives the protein CASSPVQQTTGSEQFF.

This CDR3 is CSATPSRFNTGELFF. The CDR3 nucleotides read TGCAGTGCTACCCCCAGCAGGTTCAACACCGGGGAGCTGTTTTTT. This chain uses TRBV20-1 with TRBJ2-2; D not certain. The CDR3 extends over 15 amino acids. V dropped 4 bases and J dropped 2 bases, with 14 bases sitting between them. Germline CDR1 reads DFQATT; CDR2 reads SNEGSKA (reference sequence).

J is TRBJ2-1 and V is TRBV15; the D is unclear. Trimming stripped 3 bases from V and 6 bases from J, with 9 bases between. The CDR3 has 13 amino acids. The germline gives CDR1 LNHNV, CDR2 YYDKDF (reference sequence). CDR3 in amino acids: CATSSHRANEQFF. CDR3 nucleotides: TGTGCCACCAGCAGCCACCGCGCCAATGAGCAGTTCTTC. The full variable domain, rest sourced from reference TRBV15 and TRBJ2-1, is DAMVIQNPRYQVTQFGKPVTLSCSQTLNHNVMYWYQQKSSQAPKLLFHYYDKDFNNEADTPDNFQSRRPNTSFCFLDIRSPGLGDTAMYLCATSSHRANEQFFGPGTRLTVL.

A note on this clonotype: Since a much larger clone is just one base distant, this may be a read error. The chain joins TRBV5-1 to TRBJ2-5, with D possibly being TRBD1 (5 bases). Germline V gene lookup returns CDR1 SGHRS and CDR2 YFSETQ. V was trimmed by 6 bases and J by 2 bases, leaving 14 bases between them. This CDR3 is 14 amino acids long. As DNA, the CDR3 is TGCGCCAGCAACTTACGGCCAGGGCAAGAGACCCAGTACTTC. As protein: CASNLRPGQETQYF.

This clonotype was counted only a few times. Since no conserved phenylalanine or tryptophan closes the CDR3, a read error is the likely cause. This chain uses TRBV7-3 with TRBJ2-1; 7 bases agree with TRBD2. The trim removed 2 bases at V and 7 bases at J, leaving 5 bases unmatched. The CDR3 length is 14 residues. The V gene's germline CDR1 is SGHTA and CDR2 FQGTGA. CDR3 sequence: CASSLAGAINEQFL. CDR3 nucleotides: TGTGCCAGCAGCTTAGCGGGAGCAATTAATGAGCAGTTCCTC.

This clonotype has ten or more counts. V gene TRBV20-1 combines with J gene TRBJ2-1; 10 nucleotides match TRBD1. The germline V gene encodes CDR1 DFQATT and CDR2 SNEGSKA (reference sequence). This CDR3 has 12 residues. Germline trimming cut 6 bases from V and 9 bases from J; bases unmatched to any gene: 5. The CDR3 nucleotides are TGCAGTGCCCCGACAGGGGGCGGTGAGCAGTTCTTC. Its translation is CSAPTGGGEQFF.

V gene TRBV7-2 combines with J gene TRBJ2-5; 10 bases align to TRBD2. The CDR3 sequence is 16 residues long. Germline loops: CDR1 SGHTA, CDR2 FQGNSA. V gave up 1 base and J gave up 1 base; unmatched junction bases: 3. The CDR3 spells CASSLEPSGGQETQYF. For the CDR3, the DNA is TGTGCCAGCAGCTTAGAACCTAGCGGGGGCCAAGAGACCCAGTACTTC. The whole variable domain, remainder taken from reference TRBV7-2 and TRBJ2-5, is GAGVSQSPSNKVTEKGKDVELRCDPISGHTALYWYRQSLGQGLEFLIYFQGNSAPDKSGLPSDRFSAERTGGSVSTLTIQRTQQEDSAVYLCASSLEPSGGQETQYFGPGTRLLVL.